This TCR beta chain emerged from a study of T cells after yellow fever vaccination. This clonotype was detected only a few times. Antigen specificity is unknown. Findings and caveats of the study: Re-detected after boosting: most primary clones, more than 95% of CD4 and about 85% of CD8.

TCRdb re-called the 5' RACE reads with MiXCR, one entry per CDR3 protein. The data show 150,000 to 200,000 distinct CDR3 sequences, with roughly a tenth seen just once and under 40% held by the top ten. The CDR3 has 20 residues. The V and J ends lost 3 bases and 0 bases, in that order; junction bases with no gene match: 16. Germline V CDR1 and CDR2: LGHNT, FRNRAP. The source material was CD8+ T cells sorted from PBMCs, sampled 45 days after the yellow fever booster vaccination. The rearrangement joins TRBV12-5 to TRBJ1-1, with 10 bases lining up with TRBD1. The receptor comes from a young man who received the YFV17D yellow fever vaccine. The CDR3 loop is CASGFLLYLRDRGMNTEAFF. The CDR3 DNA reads TGTGCTAGTGGTTTCCTCCTTTACCTCCGGGACAGGGGAATGAACACTGAAGCTTTCTTT.